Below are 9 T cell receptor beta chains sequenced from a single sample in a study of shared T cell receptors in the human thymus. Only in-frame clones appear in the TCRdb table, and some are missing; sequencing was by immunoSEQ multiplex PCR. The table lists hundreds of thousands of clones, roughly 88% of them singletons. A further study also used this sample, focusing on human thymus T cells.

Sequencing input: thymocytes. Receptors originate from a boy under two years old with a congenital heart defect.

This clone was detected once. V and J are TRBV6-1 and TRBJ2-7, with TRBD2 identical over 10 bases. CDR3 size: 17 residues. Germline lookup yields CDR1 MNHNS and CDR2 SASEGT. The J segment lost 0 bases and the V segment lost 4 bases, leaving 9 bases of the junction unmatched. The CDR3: CASSGAWTSGSSYEQYF. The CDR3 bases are TGTGCCAGCAGTGGGGCTTGGACTAGCGGTAGCTCCTACGAGCAGTACTTC.

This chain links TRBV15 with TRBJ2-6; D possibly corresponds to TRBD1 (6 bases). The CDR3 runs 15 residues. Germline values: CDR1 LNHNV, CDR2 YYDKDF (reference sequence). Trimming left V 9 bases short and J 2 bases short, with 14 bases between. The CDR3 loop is CATIRGSAGANVLTF. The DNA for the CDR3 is TGTGCCACTATCAGGGGATCGGCTGGGGCCAACGTCCTGACTTTC.

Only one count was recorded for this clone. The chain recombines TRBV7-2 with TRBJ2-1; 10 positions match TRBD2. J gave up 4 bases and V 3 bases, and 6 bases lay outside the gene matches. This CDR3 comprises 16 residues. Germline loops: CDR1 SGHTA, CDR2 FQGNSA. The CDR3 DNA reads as TGTGCCAGCAGCTTCACCGGGACTAGCGTTTACAATGAGCAGTTCTTC. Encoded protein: CASSFTGTSVYNEQFF.

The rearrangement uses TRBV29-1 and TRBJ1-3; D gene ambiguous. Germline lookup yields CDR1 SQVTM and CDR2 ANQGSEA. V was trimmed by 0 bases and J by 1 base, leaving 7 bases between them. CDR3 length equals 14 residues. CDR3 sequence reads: CSVEDRGSGNTIYF. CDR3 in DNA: TGCAGCGTTGAAGATCGAGGGTCTGGAAACACCATATATTTT.

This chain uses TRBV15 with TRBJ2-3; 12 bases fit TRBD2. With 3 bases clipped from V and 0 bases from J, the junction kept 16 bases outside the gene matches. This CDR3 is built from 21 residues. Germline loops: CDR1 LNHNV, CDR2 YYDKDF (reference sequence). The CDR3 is CATSRRTARTSGKQSTDTQYF. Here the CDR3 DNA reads TGTGCCACCAGCAGGCGGACAGCCCGGACTAGCGGGAAACAGAGCACAGATACGCAGTATTTT.

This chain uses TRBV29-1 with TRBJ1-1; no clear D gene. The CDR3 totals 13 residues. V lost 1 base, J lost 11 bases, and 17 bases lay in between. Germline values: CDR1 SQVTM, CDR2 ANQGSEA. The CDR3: CSVEVTREKRAFF. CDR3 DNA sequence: TGCAGCGTTGAAGTTACCCGGGAGAAAAGGGCTTTCTTT.

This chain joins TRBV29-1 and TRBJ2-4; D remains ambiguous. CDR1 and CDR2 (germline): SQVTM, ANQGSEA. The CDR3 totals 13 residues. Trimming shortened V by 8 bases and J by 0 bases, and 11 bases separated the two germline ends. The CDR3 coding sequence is TGCAGCTTCCGGGTGAAAGCCAAAAACATTCAGTACTTC. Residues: CSFRVKAKNIQYF.

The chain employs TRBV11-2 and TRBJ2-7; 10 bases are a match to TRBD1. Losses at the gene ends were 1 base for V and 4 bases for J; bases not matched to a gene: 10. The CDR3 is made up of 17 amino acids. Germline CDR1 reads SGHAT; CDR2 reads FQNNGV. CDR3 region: CASSLGDRGFLSYEQYF. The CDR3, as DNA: TGTGCCAGCAGCTTAGGGGACAGGGGATTCCTATCGTACGAGCAGTACTTC.

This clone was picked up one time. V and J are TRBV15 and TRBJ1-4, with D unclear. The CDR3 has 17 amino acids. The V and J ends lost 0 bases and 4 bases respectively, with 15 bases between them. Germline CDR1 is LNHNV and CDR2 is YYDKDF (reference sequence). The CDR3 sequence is CATSRDPAFRSNEKLFF. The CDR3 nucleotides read TGTGCCACCAGCAGAGACCCTGCGTTCCGAAGTAATGAAAAACTGTTTTTT. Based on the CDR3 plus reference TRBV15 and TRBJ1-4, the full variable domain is DAMVIQNPRYQVTQFGKPVTLSCSQTLNHNVMYWYQQKSSQAPKLLFHYYDKDFNNEADTPDNFQSRRPNTSFCFLDIRSPGLGDTAMYLCATSRDPAFRSNEKLFFGSGTQLSVL.